This TCR beta chain was captured by sequencing in a study of OX40 agonist ivuxolimab in advanced cancers. Overall study context: Every 2 weeks, ivuxolimab was infused into the patients intravenously at between 0.01 and 10 mg/kg. General study points: Clonal expansion was among the lowest in partial responders at 0.1-3.0 mg/kg, especially CD8+. Certain nonresponders likewise exhibited a low normalized T-cell clonal expansion. Circulating CD4+ and CD8+ T cells showed clonal expansion by week 6 at 0.1 to 3.0 mg/kg.

Libraries were prepared by immunoSEQ multiplex PCR; TCRdb keeps only in-frame clonotypes and omits some of them. The repertoire holds roughly 30,000 clones, with 75% to 90% as singletons. Deletions cut 0 bases from V and 1 base from J, with 9 bases between. This CDR3 is built from 15 residues. In germline, CDR1 is MNHEY, CDR2 SMNVEV (reference sequence). Notes on this clone: Its antigen remains unidentified.

The receptor was derived from an adult with an advanced solid tumor such as melanoma, head and neck, liver or kidney cancer. This chain links TRBV27 with TRBJ2-5, with D uncertain. The sequencing used CD4+ or CD8+ T cells sorted from blood, collected in a trial of the OX40 agonist ivuxolimab. The CDR3 coding sequence is TGTGCCAGCAGTTTATCCCCCGCAAGCCAAGAGACCCAGTACTTC. It specifies CASSLSPASQETQYF.